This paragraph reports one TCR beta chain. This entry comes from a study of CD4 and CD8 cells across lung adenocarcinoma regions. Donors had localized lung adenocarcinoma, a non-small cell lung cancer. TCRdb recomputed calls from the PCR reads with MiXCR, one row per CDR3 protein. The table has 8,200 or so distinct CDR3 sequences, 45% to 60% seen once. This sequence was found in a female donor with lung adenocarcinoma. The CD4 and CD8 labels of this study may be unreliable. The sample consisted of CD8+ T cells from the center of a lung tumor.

CDR3 residues: CASSGRGQGDIHEQYF. The CDR3 DNA reads as TGTGCCAGCAGTGGGAGGGGGCAGGGGGATATCCACGAGCAGTACTTC. The chain joins TRBV6-1 to TRBJ2-5; weak D call: TRBD1 (7 bases). The J call is doubtful: the DNA matches TRBJ2-7 better. This CDR3 comprises 16 residues. The germline V gene has CDR1 MNHNS and CDR2 SASEGT.